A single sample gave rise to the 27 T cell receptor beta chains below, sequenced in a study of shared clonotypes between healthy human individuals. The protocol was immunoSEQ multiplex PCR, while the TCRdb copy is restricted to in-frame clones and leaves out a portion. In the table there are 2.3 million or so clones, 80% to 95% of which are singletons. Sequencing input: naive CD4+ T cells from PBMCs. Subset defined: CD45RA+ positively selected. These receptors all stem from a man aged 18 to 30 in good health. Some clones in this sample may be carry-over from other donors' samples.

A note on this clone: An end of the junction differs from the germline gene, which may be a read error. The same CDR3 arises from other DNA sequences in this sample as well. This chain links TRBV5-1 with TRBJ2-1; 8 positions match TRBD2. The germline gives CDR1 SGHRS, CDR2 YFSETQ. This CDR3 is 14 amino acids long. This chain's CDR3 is CASSLSQRESEQFF. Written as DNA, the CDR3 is TGTGCCAGCAGCTTGTCCCAGCGGGAGAGTGAGCAGTTCTTC.

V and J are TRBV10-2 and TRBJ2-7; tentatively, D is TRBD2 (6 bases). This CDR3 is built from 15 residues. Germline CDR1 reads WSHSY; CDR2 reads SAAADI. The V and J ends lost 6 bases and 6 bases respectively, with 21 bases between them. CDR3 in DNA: TGCGCCAGCAGGGGGGGTGGGACCCCGCGGGTCGAGCAGTACTTC. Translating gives CASRGGGTPRVEQYF.

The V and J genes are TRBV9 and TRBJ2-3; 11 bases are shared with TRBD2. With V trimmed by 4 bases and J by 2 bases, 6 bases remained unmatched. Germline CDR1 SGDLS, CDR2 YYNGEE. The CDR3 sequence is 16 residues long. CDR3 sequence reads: CASSPRLAGYTDTQYF. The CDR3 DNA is TGTGCCAGCAGCCCCCGACTAGCGGGATACACAGATACGCAGTATTTT.

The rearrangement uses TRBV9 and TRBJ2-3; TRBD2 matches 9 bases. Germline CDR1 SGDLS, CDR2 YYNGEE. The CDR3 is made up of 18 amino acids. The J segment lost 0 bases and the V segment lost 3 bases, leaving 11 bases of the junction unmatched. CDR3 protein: CASSGQAGGPSSTDTQYF. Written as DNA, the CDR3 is TGTGCCAGCAGCGGACAAGCGGGAGGCCCCTCTAGCACAGATACGCAGTATTTT. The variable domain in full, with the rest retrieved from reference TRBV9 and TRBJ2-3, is DSGVTQTPKHLITATGQRVTLRCSPRSGDLSVYWYQQSLDQGLQFLIQYYNGEERAKGNILERFSAQQFPDLHSELNLSSLELGDSALYFCASSGQAGGPSSTDTQYFGPGTRLTVL.

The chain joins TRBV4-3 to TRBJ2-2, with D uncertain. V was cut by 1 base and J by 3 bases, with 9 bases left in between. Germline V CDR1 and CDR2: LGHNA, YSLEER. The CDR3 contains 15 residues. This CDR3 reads CASSQAGYYTGELFF. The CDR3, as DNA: TGCGCCAGCAGCCAAGCAGGCTATTACACCGGGGAGCTGTTTTTT.

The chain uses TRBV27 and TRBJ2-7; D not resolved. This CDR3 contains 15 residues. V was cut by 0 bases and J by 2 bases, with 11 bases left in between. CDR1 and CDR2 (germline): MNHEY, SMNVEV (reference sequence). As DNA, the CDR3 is TGTGCCAGCAGTTTATCTTTACCGAATACCTACGAGCAGTACTTC. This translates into CASSLSLPNTYEQYF.

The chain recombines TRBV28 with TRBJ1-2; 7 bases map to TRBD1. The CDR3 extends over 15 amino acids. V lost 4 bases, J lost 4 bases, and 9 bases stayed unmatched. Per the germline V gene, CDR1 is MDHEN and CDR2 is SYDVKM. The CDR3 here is CASSSSGTDGYGYTF. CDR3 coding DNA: TGTGCCAGCAGTTCGTCCGGGACAGATGGCTATGGCTACACCTTC.

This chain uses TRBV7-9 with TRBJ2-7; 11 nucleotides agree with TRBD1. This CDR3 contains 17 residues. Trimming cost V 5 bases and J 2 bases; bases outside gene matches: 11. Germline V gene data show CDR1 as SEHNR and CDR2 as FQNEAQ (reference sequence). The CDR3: CASSPGQGVFGTYEQYF. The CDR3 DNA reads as TGTGCCAGCAGCCCGGGACAGGGGGTGTTCGGGACCTACGAGCAGTACTTC.

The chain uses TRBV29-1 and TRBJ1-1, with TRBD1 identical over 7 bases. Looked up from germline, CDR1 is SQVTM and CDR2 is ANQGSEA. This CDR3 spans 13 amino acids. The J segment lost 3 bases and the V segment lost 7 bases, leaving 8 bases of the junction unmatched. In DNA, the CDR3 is TGCAGCGGTGGAAACAGGGGATACACTGAAGCTTTCTTT. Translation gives CSGGNRGYTEAFF.

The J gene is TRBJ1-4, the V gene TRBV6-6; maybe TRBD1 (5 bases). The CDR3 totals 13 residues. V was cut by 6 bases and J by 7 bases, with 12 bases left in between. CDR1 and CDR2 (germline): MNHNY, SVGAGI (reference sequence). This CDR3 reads CASRVGVTEKLFF. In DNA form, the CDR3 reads TGTGCCAGCAGAGTAGGGGTTACTGAAAAACTGTTTTTT.

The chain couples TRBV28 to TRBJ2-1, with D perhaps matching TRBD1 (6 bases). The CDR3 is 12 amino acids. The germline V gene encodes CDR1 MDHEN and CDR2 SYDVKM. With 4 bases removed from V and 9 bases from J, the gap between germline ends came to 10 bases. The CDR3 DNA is TGTGCCAGCAGTTACAGGGAAGGTGAGCAGTTCTTC. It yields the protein CASSYREGEQFF. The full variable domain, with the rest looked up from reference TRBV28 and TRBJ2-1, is DVKVTQSSRYLVKRTGEKVFLECVQDMDHENMFWYRQDPGLGLRLIYFSYDVKMKEKGDIPEGYSVSREKKERFSLILESASTNQTSMYLCASSYREGEQFFGPGTRLTVL.

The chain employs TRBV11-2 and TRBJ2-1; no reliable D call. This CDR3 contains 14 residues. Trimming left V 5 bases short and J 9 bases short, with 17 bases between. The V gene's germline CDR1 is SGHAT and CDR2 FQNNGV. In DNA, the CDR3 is TGTGCCAGCAGCCTTGGGATCCTCATGGGTGAGCAGTTCTTC. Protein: CASSLGILMGEQFF.

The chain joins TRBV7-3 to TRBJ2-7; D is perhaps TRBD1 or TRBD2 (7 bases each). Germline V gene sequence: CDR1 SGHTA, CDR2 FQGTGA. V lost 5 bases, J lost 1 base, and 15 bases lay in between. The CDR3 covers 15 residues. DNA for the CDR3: TGTGCCAGCAGCCCCAGGGGGGGCAGGTCCTACGAGCAGTACTTC. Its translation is CASSPRGGRSYEQYF.

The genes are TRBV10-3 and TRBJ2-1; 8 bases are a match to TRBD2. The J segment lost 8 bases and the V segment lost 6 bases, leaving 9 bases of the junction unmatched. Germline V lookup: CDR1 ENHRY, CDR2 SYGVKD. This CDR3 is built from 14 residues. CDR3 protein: CAIRTGLGPHEQFF. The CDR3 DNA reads TGTGCCATCAGGACGGGACTAGGTCCCCATGAGCAGTTCTTC.

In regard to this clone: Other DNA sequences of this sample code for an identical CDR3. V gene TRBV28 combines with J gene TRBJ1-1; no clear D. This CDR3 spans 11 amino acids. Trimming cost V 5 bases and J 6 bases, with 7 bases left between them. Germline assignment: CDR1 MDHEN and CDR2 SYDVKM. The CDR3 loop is CASSLRSEAFF. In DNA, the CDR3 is TGTGCCAGCAGTCTACGATCTGAAGCTTTCTTT. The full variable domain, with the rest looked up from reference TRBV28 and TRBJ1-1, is DVKVTQSSRYLVKRTGEKVFLECVQDMDHENMFWYRQDPGLGLRLIYFSYDVKMKEKGDIPEGYSVSREKKERFSLILESASTNQTSMYLCASSLRSEAFFGQGTRLTVV.

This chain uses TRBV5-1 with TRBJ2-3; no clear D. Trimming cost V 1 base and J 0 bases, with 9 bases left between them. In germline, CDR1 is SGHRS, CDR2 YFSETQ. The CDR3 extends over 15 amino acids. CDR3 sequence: CASSLTSTSTDTQYF. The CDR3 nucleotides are TGCGCCAGCAGCTTGACGTCCACTAGCACAGATACGCAGTATTTT.

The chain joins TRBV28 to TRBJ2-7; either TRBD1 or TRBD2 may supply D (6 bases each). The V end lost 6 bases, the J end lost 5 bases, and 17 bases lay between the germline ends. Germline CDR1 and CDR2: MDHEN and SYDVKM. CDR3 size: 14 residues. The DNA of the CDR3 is TGTGCCAGCAGCGAGGTCGGGGGCCCAAACGAGCAGTACTTC. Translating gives CASSEVGGPNEQYF. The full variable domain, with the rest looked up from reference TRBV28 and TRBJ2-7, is DVKVTQSSRYLVKRTGEKVFLECVQDMDHENMFWYRQDPGLGLRLIYFSYDVKMKEKGDIPEGYSVSREKKERFSLILESASTNQTSMYLCASSEVGGPNEQYFGPGTRLTVT.

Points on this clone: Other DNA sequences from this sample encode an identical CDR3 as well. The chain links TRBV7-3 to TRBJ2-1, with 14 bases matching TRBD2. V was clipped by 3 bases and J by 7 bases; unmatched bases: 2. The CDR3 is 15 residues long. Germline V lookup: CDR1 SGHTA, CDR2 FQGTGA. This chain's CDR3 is CASSLGTSGSNEQFF. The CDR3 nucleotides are TGTGCCAGCAGCTTGGGGACTAGCGGGAGTAATGAGCAGTTCTTC.

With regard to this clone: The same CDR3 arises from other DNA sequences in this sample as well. The chain's CDR3 is CASGYSYEQYF. CDR3 DNA: TGTGCCAGCGGATACTCCTACGAGCAGTACTTC. The rearrangement joins TRBV28 to TRBJ2-7; D gene unclear. Per germline, CDR1 MDHEN and CDR2 SYDVKM. The ends were cut back, 8 bases at V and 0 bases at J, with 5 bases in the middle. This CDR3 has 11 amino acids.

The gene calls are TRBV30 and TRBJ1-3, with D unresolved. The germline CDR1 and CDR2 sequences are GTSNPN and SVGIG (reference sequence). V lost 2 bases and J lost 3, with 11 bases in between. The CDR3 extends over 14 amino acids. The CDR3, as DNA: TGTGCCTGGAGTCGTGGGGTGGGTGGAAACACCATATATTTT. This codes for CAWSRGVGGNTIYF.

The chain's CDR3 is CASSEVAPYEQYF. The CDR3 DNA is TGCGCCAGCAGTGAGGTCGCCCCCTACGAGCAGTACTTC. This chain connects TRBV10-1 to TRBJ2-7; D not certain. This CDR3 is built from 13 residues. The germline V gene encodes CDR1 WNHNN and CDR2 SYGVQD (reference sequence). Trimming took 2 bases from V and 2 from J, leaving 7 bases between them.

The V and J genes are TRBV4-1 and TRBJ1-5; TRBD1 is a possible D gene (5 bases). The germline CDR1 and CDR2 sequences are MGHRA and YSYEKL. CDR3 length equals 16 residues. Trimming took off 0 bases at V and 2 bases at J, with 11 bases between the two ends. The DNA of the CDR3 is TGCGCCAGCAGCCAAGAAGGCAGGGTCGGCAATCAGCCCCAGCATTTT. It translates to CASSQEGRVGNQPQHF.

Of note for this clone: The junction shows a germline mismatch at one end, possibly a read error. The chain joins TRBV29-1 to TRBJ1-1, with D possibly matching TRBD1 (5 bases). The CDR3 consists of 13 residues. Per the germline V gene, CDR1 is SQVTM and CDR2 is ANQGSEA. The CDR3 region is CSVHGTLNPEAFF. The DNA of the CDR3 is TGCAGCGTTCACGGGACCCTGAACCCTGAAGCTTTCTTT.

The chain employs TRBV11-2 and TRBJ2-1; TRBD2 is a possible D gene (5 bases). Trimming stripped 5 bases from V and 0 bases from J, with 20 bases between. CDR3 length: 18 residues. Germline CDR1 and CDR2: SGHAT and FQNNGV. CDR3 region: CASSTPGISGSSYNEQFF. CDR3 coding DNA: TGTGCCAGCAGCACACCGGGGATCTCAGGCAGCTCCTACAATGAGCAGTTCTTC.

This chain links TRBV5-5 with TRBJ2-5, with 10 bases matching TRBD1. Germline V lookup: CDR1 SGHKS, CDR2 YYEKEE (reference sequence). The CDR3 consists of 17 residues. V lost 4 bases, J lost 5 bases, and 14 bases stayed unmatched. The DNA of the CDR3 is TGTGCCAGCAGCCCGCGGGGACAGGGGCAGATGACTGAGACCCAGTACTTC. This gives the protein CASSPRGQGQMTETQYF. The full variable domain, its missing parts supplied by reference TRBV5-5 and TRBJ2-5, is DAGVTQSPTHLIKTRGQQVTLRCSPISGHKSVSWYQQVLGQGPQFIFQYYEKEERGRGNFPDRFSARQFPNYSSELNVNALLLGDSALYLCASSPRGQGQMTETQYFGPGTRLLVL.

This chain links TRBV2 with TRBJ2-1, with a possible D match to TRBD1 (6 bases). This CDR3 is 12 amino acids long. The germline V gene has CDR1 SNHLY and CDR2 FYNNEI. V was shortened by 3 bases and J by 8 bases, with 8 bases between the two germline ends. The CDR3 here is CASSDRGHEQFF. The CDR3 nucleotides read TGTGCCAGCAGTGACAGGGGCCATGAGCAGTTCTTC.

The CDR3 here is CASSEDRGGVQPQHF. For the CDR3, the DNA is TGTGCCAGCAGCGAGGACAGGGGTGGTGTTCAGCCCCAGCATTTT. The chain employs TRBV7-9 and TRBJ1-5; TRBD1 matches 9 bases. Germline V gene lookup returns CDR1 SEHNR and CDR2 FQNEAQ (reference sequence). V gave up 5 bases and J gave up 6 bases; unmatched junction bases: 8. This CDR3 contains 15 residues.